The 3 T cell receptor beta chains in this list originate from one sample, sequenced in a study of blood T cell repertoires in COVID-19 (TCRdb year 2020). The library was built by means of the immunoSEQ multiplex PCR assay. As stored in TCRdb, this immuneACCESS dataset retains in-frame rearrangements with V and J assigned. A fraction of the clones does not appear; measured against another copy, unresolved V genes explain less than half of the discrepancy, and the remainder lacks a known reason. This sample gives 150,000 to 200,000 clones in total; about 85% of them show up just once. Around 23% of the sample comes from the top ten. The source material was PBMCs or T cells enriched from blood (not recorded which). The receptors stem from a woman aged 35 to 49 in a cohort exposed to, infected with or recovered from COVID-19 (not recorded which).

This clone was counted once. This sequence joins TRBV28 and TRBJ2-1; 7 bases are shared with TRBD2. J gave up 7 bases and V 6 bases, and 12 bases lay outside the gene matches. This CDR3 spans 15 amino acids. Germline V gene data show CDR1 as MDHEN and CDR2 as SYDVKM. The CDR3 loop is CASRGGGIIWNEQFF. CDR3 DNA sequence: TGTGCCAGCAGAGGCGGGGGTATAATATGGAATGAGCAGTTCTTC.

This clone was picked up one time. The chain uses TRBV21-1 and TRBJ2-4; the D segment call TRBD1 is taken from the table without a DNA check. TRBV21-1 is shown as a pseudogene. The CDR3 totals 14 residues. CDR3 nucleotides: TGTGCCAGCAGCACTTTCTTTCAGGTAAACATTCAGTACTTC. As protein: CASSTFFQVNIQYF.

This rearrangement joins TRBV19 to TRBJ1-2; D might be TRBD1 (6 bases). This CDR3 is built from 15 residues. Germline lookup yields CDR1 LNHDA and CDR2 SQIVND (reference sequence). The V gene lost 6 bases and the J gene lost 2 bases, with 16 bases spanning the gap. The CDR3 loop reads CASRNPGEGNYGYTF. In nucleotides, the CDR3 is TGTGCCAGTAGAAACCCAGGGGAGGGAAACTATGGCTACACCTTC.